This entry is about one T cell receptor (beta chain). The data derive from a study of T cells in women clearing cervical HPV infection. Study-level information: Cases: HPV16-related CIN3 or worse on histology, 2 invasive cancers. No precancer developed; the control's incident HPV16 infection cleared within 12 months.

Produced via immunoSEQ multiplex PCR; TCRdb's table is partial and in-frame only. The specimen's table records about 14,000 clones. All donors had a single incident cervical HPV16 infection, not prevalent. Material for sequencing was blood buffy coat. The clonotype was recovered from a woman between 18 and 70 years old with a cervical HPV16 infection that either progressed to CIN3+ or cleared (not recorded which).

CDR3 DNA, as far as it was read: TGTGCCAGCAGCTTAGGACTCGCCGGGACAGGGGGTGGGGAGACC. This codes for CASSLGLAGTGGGET. In full, the CDR3 reads CASSLGLAGTGGGETQYF. The chain employs TRBV7-7 and TRBJ2-5; TRBD1 matches at 11 bases. The read is 3 residues too short to cover the CDR3 end, so that end is filled in from the germline J gene. Germline lookup yields CDR1 SSHAT and CDR2 FNYEAQ (reference sequence). Germline trimming cut 1 base from V and 5 bases from J; bases unmatched to any gene: 12. The CDR3 has 18 amino acids.